A selection of T cell receptor beta chains follows, all from one sample in a study of beta chain features in type 1 diabetes. The protocol was immunoSEQ multiplex PCR, while the TCRdb copy is restricted to in-frame clones and leaves out a portion. The sample has 680,000 or so clones, around 16% seen once. The sequenced material came from naive CD4+ T cells from blood. These receptors were obtained from a man between 18 and 35 years old in good health. Each CDR3 is given with its conserved first and last residue. A D gene is named only where the DNA matches it firmly. Size values are once, few and many counts, or a class for expanded clones, and some rows have none.

d_gene | abundance | j_gene | v_gene | CDR3aa | CDR3nt
. | few | TRBJ2-7 | TRBV7-9 | CASSSSGQSYEQYF | TGTGCCAGCAGCTCATCAGGACAGTCCTACGAGCAGTACTTC
. | . | TRBJ2-1 | TRBV6-6 | CASRLNNEQFF | TGTGCCAGCAGACTGAACAATGAGCAGTTCTTC
. | few | TRBJ2-7 | TRBV19 | CASSIDGGWQEQYF | TGTGCCAGTAGTATAGATGGGGGCTGGCAAGAGCAGTACTTC
TRBD1 | . | TRBJ2-7 | TRBV6-5 | CASSYRDSRNEQYF | TGTGCCAGCAGTTACAGGGACAGCCGCAACGAGCAGTACTTC
. | few | TRBJ1-5 | TRBV11-2 | CASSLAGSQPQHF | TGTGCCAGCAGCTTAGCGGGGAGTCAGCCCCAGCATTTT
. | . | TRBJ2-3 | TRBV29-1 | CSVEITVSDTQYF | TGCAGCGTTGAAATTACAGTTTCCGATACGCAGTATTTT
TRBD1 | . | TRBJ1-4 | TRBV4-2 | CASSPAGRTGYEKLFF | TGTGCCAGCAGCCCCGCCGGACGGACAGGGTATGAAAAACTGTTTTTT
TRBD1 | . | TRBJ1-1 | TRBV6-1 | CASIQGADTEAFF | TGTGCCAGCATCCAGGGGGCTGACACTGAAGCTTTCTTT
. | . | TRBJ1-1 | TRBV10-3 | CAISESGRENTEAFF | TGTGCCATCAGTGAGTCGGGGAGGGAAAACACTGAAGCTTTCTTT
. | . | TRBJ2-1 | TRBV7-9 | CASSPRGGLVGSEQFF | TGTGCCAGCAGCCCCCGCGGAGGGCTAGTAGGTAGTGAGCAGTTCTTC